This passage covers 18 T cell receptor beta chains from one sample sequenced in a study of blood T cell repertoires in COVID-19. Data came from immunoSEQ multiplex PCR; TCRdb stores just in-frame clones and leaves some out. This table has around 75,000 clones, about four fifths appearing once. Material for sequencing was peripheral blood. These TCRs come from a woman aged 80 or over with active or convalescent COVID-19.

The chain joins TRBV3-1 (or the pseudogene TRBV3-2) to TRBJ1-5; 8 nucleotides match TRBD1. CDR1 and CDR2 (germline): LGHDT, YNNKEL (reference sequence). This CDR3 region has 20 residues. Unmatched junction bases numbered 17, after V lost 0 bases and J lost 4 bases. The CDR3 DNA is TGTGCCAGCAGCCAAGATAGAAATTTTGGGACAGGTGAGGGGAATCAGCCCCAGCATTTT. Amino acid sequence: CASSQDRNFGTGEGNQPQHF.

The rearrangement uses TRBV19 and TRBJ2-3; 13 bases line up with TRBD2. Germline CDR1 LNHDA, CDR2 SQIVND (reference sequence). Trimming at V came to 4 bases and at J to 5 bases, leaving 6 bases not matched to a gene. The CDR3 extends over 16 amino acids. Here the CDR3 DNA reads TGTGCCAGTAGTAAGACTAGCGGGGGGAGTGTAGATACGCAGTATTTT. This encodes CASSKTSGGSVDTQYF.

CDR3 coding DNA: TGTGCCAGCAGTGGAACAGGGTTTCAGCCCCAGCATTTT. This gives the protein CASSGTGFQPQHF. This chain joins TRBV12-3 or TRBV12-4 and TRBJ1-5, with D perhaps matching TRBD1 (6 bases). Trimming removed 5 bases from V and 6 bases from J, with 11 bases in between. This CDR3 comprises 13 residues.

This chain uses TRBV3-1 (or the pseudogene TRBV3-2) with TRBJ1-5, with TRBD1 as a possible D gene (6 bases). V gave up 0 bases and J gave up 6 bases, with 15 bases separating them. Germline CDR1 is LGHDT and CDR2 is YNNKEL (reference sequence). The CDR3 is 16 amino acids. The CDR3 loop reads CASSQEGGHNCQPQHF. In DNA, the CDR3 is TGTGCCAGCAGCCAAGAGGGGGGGCACAATTGTCAGCCCCAGCATTTT.

V gene TRBV19 combines with J gene TRBJ2-3; TRBD1 is a possible D gene (5 bases). This CDR3 is built from 14 residues. CDR1 and CDR2 from the germline V gene are LNHDA and SQIVND (reference sequence). V was clipped by 5 bases and J by 3 bases, with 12 bases between them. For the CDR3, the DNA is TGTGCCAGTAGTCTCGACAGACAGACAGATACGCAGTATTTT. Protein: CASSLDRQTDTQYF.

The V gene is TRBV7-2, the J gene TRBJ2-7, with TRBD2 as a possible D gene (5 bases). V gave up 4 bases and J gave up 6 bases, with 16 bases separating them. Germline loops: CDR1 SGHTA, CDR2 FQGNSA. CDR3 length: 14 amino acids. The CDR3 nucleotides read TGTGCCAGCAGCTCCGACTCTAACGGGGTCGAGCAGTACTTC. Translating it yields CASSSDSNGVEQYF.

The chain uses TRBV4-3 and TRBJ2-1, with TRBD1 as a possible D gene (5 bases). This CDR3 has 16 residues. V was shortened by 0 bases and J by 6 bases, with 15 bases between the two germline ends. Germline CDR1 is LGHNA and CDR2 is YSLEER. The CDR3 sequence: CASSQDPVTRANEQFF. CDR3 sequence (DNA): TGCGCCAGCAGCCAAGATCCGGTAACCAGGGCCAATGAGCAGTTCTTC.

The chain carries TRBV3-1 (or the pseudogene TRBV3-2) and TRBJ2-1; 14 bases fit TRBD2. This CDR3 is 15 amino acids long. Germline values: CDR1 LGHDT, CDR2 YNNKEL (reference sequence). V lost 5 bases, J lost 5 bases, and 2 bases stayed unmatched. Written as DNA, the CDR3 is TGTGCCAGCAGCAGACTAGCGGGGGGGAACAATGAGCAGTTCTTC. This translates into CASSRLAGGNNEQFF.

J is TRBJ2-2 and V is TRBV11-2; D gene unclear. This CDR3 is built from 14 residues. Trimming left V 1 base short and J 3 bases short, with 6 bases between. The germline gives CDR1 SGHAT, CDR2 FQNNGV. CDR3 sequence reads: CASSLASYTGELFF. The CDR3 DNA is TGTGCCAGCAGCTTAGCCTCCTACACCGGGGAGCTGTTTTTT.

The chain has TRBV5-1 and TRBJ1-1; a weak D match, TRBD1 (5 bases). Germline V lookup: CDR1 SGHRS, CDR2 YFSETQ. Trimming cost V 6 bases and J 5 bases, with 14 bases left between them. This CDR3 region has 13 residues. The CDR3 loop reads CASTGTGGTEAFF. The CDR3 DNA reads TGCGCCAGCACCGGCACCGGGGGAACTGAAGCTTTCTTT.

The chain employs TRBV7-2 and TRBJ1-4; TRBD1 aligns across 9 bases. V shed 0 bases and J 11 bases; nucleotides not matched to a gene: 7. Germline loops: CDR1 SGHTA, CDR2 FQGNSA. The CDR3 contains 15 residues. The CDR3 protein is CASSLATGTGRKLFF. The CDR3 nucleotides read TGTGCCAGCAGCTTAGCGACAGGGACAGGGCGGAAACTGTTTTTT.

The rearrangement joins TRBV6-5 to TRBJ1-1; 8 nucleotides line up with TRBD1. CDR3 size: 13 residues. V was clipped by 6 bases and J by 3 bases; unmatched bases: 3. Germline values: CDR1 MNHEY, CDR2 SVGAGI. In DNA, the CDR3 is TGTGCCAGCAGGGGACAGGTATACACTGAAGCTTTCTTT. This gives the protein CASRGQVYTEAFF.

The chain combines TRBV2 with TRBJ1-1; D is possibly TRBD1 (6 bases). Germline loops: CDR1 SNHLY, CDR2 FYNNEI. V was shortened by 6 bases and J by 3 bases, with 11 bases between the two germline ends. The CDR3 spans 13 residues. In DNA, the CDR3 is TGTGCCAGCAGGGAAAAGGGGGACACTGAAGCTTTCTTT. Protein: CASREKGDTEAFF.

The chain has TRBV7-9 and TRBJ1-1; D gene unclear. There are 14 residues in the CDR3. Germline V gene lookup returns CDR1 SEHNR and CDR2 FQNEAQ (reference sequence). V was shortened by 5 bases and J by 0 bases, with 10 bases between the two germline ends. DNA for the CDR3: TGTGCCAGCAGCCAACCGCAGGTGAACACTGAAGCTTTCTTT. Amino acid sequence: CASSQPQVNTEAFF.

This clone has just a few counts. As DNA, the CDR3 is TGCGCCAGCAGCCAAGGGGCTCAACTTAACTATGGCTACACCTTC. Protein product: CASSQGAQLNYGYTF. The chain uses TRBV4-1 and TRBJ1-2; no reliable D call. Germline V gene lookup returns CDR1 MGHRA and CDR2 YSYEKL. V was pared by 1 base and J by 1 base, with 10 bases between. The CDR3 sequence is 15 residues long.

This sequence joins TRBV5-1 and TRBJ2-3, with a possible D match to TRBD2 (5 bases). The CDR3 runs 14 residues. V dropped 0 bases and J dropped 2 bases, with 7 bases sitting between them. The germline CDR1 and CDR2 sequences are SGHRS and YFSETQ. Here the CDR3 reads CASSLAGITDTQYF. The CDR3 region has the DNA TGCGCCAGCAGCTTGGCGGGAATCACAGATACGCAGTATTTT. The full variable domain, completed using reference TRBV5-1 and TRBJ2-3, is KAGVTQTPRYLIKTRGQQVTLSCSPISGHRSVSWYQQTPGQGLQFLFEYFSETQRNKGNFPGRFSGRQFSNSRSEMNVSTLELGDSALYLCASSLAGITDTQYFGPGTRLTVL.

This clone showed up just once. The rearrangement links TRBV29-1 to TRBJ2-1; a possible D gene is TRBD2 (6 bases). V was cut by 6 bases and J by 2 bases, with 14 bases left in between. The CDR3 runs 14 residues. Germline lookup yields CDR1 SQVTM and CDR2 ANQGSEA. The CDR3 nucleotides read TGCAGCGTCGTGAAGGGCGGGACCTACAATGAGCAGTTCTTC. Translation gives CSVVKGGTYNEQFF.

This clone was picked up a small number of times. The chain joins TRBV7-2 to TRBJ2-1; D ambiguous. Trimming pared 5 bases from V and 0 bases from J, leaving 14 bases between. Germline V gives CDR1 SGHTA, CDR2 FQGNSA. The CDR3 covers 16 residues. The CDR3 nucleotides are TGTGCCAGCAGCCCCGCTGGCGGAAACTCCTACAATGAGCAGTTCTTC. It codes for CASSPAGGNSYNEQFF.